This T cell receptor (beta chain) was found in a study of OX40 agonist ivuxolimab in advanced cancers. Libraries were prepared by immunoSEQ multiplex PCR; TCRdb keeps only in-frame clonotypes and omits some of them. Counted here are about 89,000 clones, around 92% occurring once; the ten biggest clones make up roughly 0.27%. The ends were cut back, 8 bases at V and 1 base at J, with 4 bases in the middle. The CDR3 has 11 amino acids. The germline V gene encodes CDR1 MNHNS and CDR2 SASEGT. V usage is TRBV6-1 and J usage is TRBJ2-3; D is ambiguous. The sample here was CD4+ or CD8+ T cells sorted from blood, taken in a trial of the OX40 agonist ivuxolimab. The origin of this receptor is an adult with an advanced solid tumor such as melanoma, head and neck, liver or kidney cancer. In DNA form, the CDR3 reads TGTGCCAGCGCCCGCACAGATACGCAGTATTTT. Translated: CASARTDTQYF.